Described below is a single TCR beta chain sequence and its context. The CDR3 spans 14 residues. V was clipped by 5 bases and J by 4 bases; unmatched bases: 5. The germline gives CDR1 LNHDA, CDR2 SQIVND (reference sequence). Clones were read by immunoSEQ multiplex PCR, and TCRdb kept only the in-frame ones, dropping some. The sample has about 300,000 clones, just over 85% seen once. Those who participated ranged in age from roughly 18 to 95 years and resided in around 22 US areas. Participant-reported clinical history was the basis for cohort assignment. Symptom resolution, clearance, or two negative PCRs marked the recovered donors of Cohort 3. The entry originates in a study of blood T cell repertoires in COVID-19.

Sequencing input: PBMCs or T cells enriched from blood (not recorded which). The source of this sequence is a man aged 25-45 years who had recovered from COVID-19. This rearrangement joins TRBV19 to TRBJ1-2; 9 bases match TRBD1. This chain's CDR3 is CASSPRQGGYGYTF. DNA for the CDR3: TGTGCCAGTAGTCCCCGACAGGGGGGCTATGGCTACACCTTC.